The 3 T cell receptor beta chains reported below all come from one sample, sequenced in a study of blood T cell repertoires in COVID-19. Repertoires were generated with immunoSEQ multiplex PCR, while TCRdb's copy carries only in-frame clones and drops some. The data show about 260,000 clones, 70% to 90% seen once. Sequencing used PBMCs or T cells enriched from blood (not recorded which). Every receptor here comes from a woman aged 40-49 years with acute COVID-19.

The rearrangement joins TRBV6-2 or TRBV6-3 to TRBJ1-4; 9 nucleotides match TRBD1. The CDR3 is 15 amino acids. Germline CDR1 is MNHEY and CDR2 is SVGEGT. After removal of 6 bases from V and 8 bases from J, the junction contained 10 bases not matched to a gene. Here the CDR3 DNA reads TGTGCCAGCAGCCCTTGGACAGGGGAAGGCGAAAAACTGTTTTTT. Its protein product is CASSPWTGEGEKLFF.

The chain is built from TRBV3-1 (or the pseudogene TRBV3-2) and TRBJ2-3, with 11 bases matching TRBD2. The germline V gene encodes CDR1 LGHDT and CDR2 YNNKEL (reference sequence). J was trimmed by 2 bases and V by 3 bases; bases with no gene match: 7. CDR3 size: 17 residues. DNA for the CDR3: TGTGCCAGCAGCCACCCGGGACTAGCGGCTTTCACAGATACGCAGTATTTT. Encoded protein: CASSHPGLAAFTDTQYF.

This chain connects TRBV4-3 to TRBJ1-2; 9 positions agree with TRBD1. CDR1 and CDR2 (germline): LGHNA, YSLEER. The CDR3 is made up of 15 amino acids. With V trimmed by 4 bases and J by 4 bases, 7 bases remained unmatched. CDR3 nucleotide sequence: TGCGCCAGCAGCCCAGGACAGGGGACAGGCTATGGCTACACCTTC. As protein: CASSPGQGTGYGYTF.